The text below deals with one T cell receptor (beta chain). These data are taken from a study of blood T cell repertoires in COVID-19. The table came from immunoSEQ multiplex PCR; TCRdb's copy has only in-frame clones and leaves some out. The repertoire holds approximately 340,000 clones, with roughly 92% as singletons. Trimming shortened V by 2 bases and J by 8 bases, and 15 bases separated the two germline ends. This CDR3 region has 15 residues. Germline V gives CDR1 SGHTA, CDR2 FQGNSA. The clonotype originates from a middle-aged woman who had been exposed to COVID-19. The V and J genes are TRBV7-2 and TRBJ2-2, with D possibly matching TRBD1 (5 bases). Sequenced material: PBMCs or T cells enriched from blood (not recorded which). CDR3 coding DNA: TGTGCCAGCAGCTTAATGGGGCAGGGATCTGGGGAGCTGTTTTTT. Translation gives CASSLMGQGSGELFF.